This T cell receptor beta chain stems from a study of shared clonotypes between healthy human individuals. The study, taken as a whole, reports: Shared clonotypes: about 5.3% naive CD4, under 4% naive CD8, less than 2.5% memory CD4, 0.4% to 0.5% memory CD8. Researchers sampled only blood; tissue repertoires likely differ.

Running of the assay took place at deep level. The authors' processing: Without quality scores, immunoSEQ junctional reads could not be filtered like full-length reads. Profiled with immunoSEQ multiplex PCR; TCRdb holds only in-frame clones, not every one. Clonal size and the V and J genes are those of that table, whereas D and trimming came from the DNA. The sample has more than 1,200,000 clones; approximately 98.5% are singletons. A word on this clone: Its antigen is undetermined. Additional DNA sequences in this sample encode the identical CDR3.

V shed 5 bases and J shed 0 bases, with 5 bases lying between them. Germline assignment: CDR1 MNHEY and CDR2 SMNVEV (reference sequence). CDR3 length equals 13 residues. The chain carries TRBV27 and TRBJ1-5; D not certain. This clonotype was sampled from a man younger than 45 in good health. The sample was naive CD4+ T cells sorted from blood. As for subset: CD45RA+ positively selected. CDR3 sequence reads: CASSPYSNQPQHF. The CDR3 DNA is TGTGCCAGCAGTCCTTATAGCAATCAGCCCCAGCATTTT.